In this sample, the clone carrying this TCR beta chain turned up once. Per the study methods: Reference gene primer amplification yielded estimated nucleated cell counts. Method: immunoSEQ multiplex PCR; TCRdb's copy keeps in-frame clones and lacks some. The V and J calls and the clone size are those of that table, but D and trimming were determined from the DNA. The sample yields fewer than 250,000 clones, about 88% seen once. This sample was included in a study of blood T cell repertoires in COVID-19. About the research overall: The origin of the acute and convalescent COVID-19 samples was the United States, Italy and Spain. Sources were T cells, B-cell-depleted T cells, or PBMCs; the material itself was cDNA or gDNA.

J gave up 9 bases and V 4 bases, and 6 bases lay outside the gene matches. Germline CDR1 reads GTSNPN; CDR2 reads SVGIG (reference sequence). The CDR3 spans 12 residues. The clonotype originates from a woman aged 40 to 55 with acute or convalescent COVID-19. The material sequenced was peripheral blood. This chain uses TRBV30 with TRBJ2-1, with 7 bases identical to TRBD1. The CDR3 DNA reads TGTGCCTGGACACAGGGGATTAGTGAGCAGTTCTTC. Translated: CAWTQGISEQFF. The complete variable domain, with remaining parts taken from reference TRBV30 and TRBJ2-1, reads SQTIHQWPATLVQPVGSPLSLECTVEGTSNPNLYWYRQAAGRGLQLLFYSVGIGQISSEVPQNLSASRPQDRQFILSSKKLLLSDSGFYLCAWTQGISEQFFGPGTRLTVL.